This TCR beta chain was retrieved from a study of CD8 T cells in ankylosing spondylitis. Study-wide points: Seemingly characteristic of ankylosing spondylitis blood was a TCR beta motif consisting of fewer than 10 highly homologous variants. Reportedly, significant enrichment of disease-linked clones occurred in matched ankylosing spondylitis synovial fluid. Disease-linked clones displayed a CD8+ phenotype and appeared relatively rarely in peripheral blood.

The germline gives CDR1 MDHEN, CDR2 SYDVKM. The V and J ends lost 6 bases and 2 bases respectively, with 13 bases between them. CDR3 length: 14 amino acids. This clonotype has just a few counts. Its antigen is unknown. One entry per CDR3 protein, called by TCRdb with MiXCR from the 5' RACE reads. The repertoire holds 670,000 or so distinct CDR3 sequences, with roughly 19% as singletons. J is TRBJ2-5 and V is TRBV28; possibly TRBD2 for D (7 bases). The TCR comes from a male donor with ankylosing spondylitis. The sample consisted of blood, either unsorted or a sorted T cell fraction (not recorded which). CDR3 amino acids: CASSRGAVQETQYF. In DNA form, the CDR3 reads TGTGCCAGCAGCCGGGGGGCAGTGCAAGAGACCCAGTACTTC.